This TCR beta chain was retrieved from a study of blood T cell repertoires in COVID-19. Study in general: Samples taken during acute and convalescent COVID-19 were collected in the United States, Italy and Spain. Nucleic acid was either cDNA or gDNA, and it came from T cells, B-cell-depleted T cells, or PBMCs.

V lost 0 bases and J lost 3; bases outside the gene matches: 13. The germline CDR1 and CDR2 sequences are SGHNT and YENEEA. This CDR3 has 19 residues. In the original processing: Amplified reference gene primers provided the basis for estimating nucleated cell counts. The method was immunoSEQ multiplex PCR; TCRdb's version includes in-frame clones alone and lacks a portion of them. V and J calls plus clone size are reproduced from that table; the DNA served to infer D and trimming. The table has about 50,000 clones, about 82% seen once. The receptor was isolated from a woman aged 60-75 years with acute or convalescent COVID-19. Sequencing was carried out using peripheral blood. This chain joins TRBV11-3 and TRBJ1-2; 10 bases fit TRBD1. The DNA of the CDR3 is TGTGCCAGCAGCTTAGATCAGTCGGACAGGGGGAAGGTCTACTATGGCTACACCTTC. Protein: CASSLDQSDRGKVYYGYTF.